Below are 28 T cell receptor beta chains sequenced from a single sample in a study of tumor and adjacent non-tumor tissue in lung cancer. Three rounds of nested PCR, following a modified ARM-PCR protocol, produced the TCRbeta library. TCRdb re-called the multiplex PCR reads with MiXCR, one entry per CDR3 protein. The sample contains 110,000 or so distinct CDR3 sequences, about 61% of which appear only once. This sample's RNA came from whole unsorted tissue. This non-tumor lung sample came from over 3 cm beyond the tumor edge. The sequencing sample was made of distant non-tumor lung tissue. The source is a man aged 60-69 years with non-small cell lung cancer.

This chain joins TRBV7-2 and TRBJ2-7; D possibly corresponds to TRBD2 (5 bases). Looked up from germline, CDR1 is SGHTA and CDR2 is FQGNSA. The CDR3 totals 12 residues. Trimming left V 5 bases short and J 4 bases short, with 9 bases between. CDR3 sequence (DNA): TGTGCCAGCAGCGCCGGGATTTACGAGCAGTACTTC. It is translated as CASSAGIYEQYF.

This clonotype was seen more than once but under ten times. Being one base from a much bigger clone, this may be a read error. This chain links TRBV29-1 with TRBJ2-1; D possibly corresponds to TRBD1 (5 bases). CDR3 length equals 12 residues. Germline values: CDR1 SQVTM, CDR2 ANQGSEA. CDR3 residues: CCVEPGIGEQFF. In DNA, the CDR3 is TGCTGCGTTGAACCAGGGATAGGTGAGCAGTTCTTC.

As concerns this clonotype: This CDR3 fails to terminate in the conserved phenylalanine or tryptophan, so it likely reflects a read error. The CDR3 reads CSVWTGIALNTEAFL. The CDR3 nucleotides read TGCAGCGTGTGGACAGGGATCGCTCTGAACACTGAAGCTTTCCTT. V usage is TRBV29-1 and J usage is TRBJ1-1; TRBD1 matches 8 bases. After removal of 6 bases from V and 0 bases from J, the junction contained 9 bases not matched to a gene. Germline V lookup: CDR1 SQVTM, CDR2 ANQGSEA. The CDR3 loop spans 15 amino acids.

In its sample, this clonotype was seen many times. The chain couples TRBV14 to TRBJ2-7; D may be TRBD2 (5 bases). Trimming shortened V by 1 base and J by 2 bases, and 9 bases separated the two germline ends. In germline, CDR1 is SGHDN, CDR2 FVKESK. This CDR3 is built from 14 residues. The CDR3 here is CASSQVGRAYEQYF. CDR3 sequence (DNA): TGTGCCAGCAGCCAAGTTGGGCGGGCCTACGAGCAGTACTTC.

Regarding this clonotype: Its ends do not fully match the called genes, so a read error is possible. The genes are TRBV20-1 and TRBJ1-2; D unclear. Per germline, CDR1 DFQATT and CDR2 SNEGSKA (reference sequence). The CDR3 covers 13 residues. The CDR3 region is CSARGLGGYCYTF. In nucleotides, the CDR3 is TGCAGTGCTAGAGGTCTGGGCGGCTATTGCTACACCTTC.

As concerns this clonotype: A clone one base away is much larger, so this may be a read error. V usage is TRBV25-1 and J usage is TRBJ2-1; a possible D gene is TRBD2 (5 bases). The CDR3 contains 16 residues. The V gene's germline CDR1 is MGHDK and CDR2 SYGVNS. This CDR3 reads CASSELTTNSHNEQFF. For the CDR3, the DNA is TGTGCCAGCAGTGAATTGACTACCAACTCCCACAATGAGCAGTTCTTC.

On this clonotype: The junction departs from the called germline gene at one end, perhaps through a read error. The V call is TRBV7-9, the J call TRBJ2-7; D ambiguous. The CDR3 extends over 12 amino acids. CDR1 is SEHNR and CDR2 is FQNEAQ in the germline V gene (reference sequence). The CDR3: CTSSPTSYEQYF. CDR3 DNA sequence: TGTACCAGCAGCCCAACCTCATACGAGCAGTACTTC.

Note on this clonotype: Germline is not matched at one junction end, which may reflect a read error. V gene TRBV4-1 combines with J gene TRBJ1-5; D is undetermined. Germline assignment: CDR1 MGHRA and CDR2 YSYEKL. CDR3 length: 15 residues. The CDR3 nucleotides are TGCGCCAGTAGCCAAGATCTGGGGAGCGATCAGCCCCAGCATTTT. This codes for CASSQDLGSDQPQHF.

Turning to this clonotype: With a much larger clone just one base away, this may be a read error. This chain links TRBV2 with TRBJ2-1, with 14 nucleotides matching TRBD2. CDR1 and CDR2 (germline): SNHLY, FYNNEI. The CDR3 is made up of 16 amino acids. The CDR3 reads CATFGTSGSSYNEKFF. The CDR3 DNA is TGTGCCACCTTCGGGACTAGCGGGAGTTCCTACAATGAGAAGTTCTTC. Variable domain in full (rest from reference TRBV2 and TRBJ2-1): EPEVTQTPSHQVTQMGQEVILRCVPISNHLYFYWYRQILGQKVEFLVSFYNNEISEKSEIFDDQFSVERPDGSNFTLKIRSTKLEDSAMYFCATFGTSGSSYNEKFFGPGTRLTVL.

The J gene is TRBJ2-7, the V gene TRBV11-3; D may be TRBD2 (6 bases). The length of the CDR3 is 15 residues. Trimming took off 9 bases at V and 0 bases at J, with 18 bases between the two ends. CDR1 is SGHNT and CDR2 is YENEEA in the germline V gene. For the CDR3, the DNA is TGTGCCAGTAGGAGGGTTAGCCGGAACTCCTACGAGCAGTACTTC. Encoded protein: CASRRVSRNSYEQYF.

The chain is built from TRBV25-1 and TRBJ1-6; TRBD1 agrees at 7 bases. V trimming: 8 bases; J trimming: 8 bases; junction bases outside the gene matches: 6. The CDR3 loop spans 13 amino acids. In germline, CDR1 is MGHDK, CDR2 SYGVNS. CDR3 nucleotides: TGTGCCAGCGAAACCGACAGGGATTCACCCCTCCACTTT. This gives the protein CASETDRDSPLHF. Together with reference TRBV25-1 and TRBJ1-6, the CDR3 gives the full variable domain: EADIYQTPRYLVIGTGKKITLECSQTMGHDKMYWYQQDPGMELHLIHYSYGVNSTEKGDLSSESTVSRIRTEHFPLTLESARPSHTSQYLCASETDRDSPLHFGNGTRLTVT.

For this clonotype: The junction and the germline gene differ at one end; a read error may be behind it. CDR3 in DNA: TGTGTCAGCAGCTTAGGAGGGAGCAATCAGCCCCAGCATTTT. This gives the protein CVSSLGGSNQPQHF. V gene TRBV13 combines with J gene TRBJ1-5; the D is unclear. This CDR3 spans 14 amino acids. Germline CDR1 PRHDT, CDR2 FYEKMQ (reference sequence).

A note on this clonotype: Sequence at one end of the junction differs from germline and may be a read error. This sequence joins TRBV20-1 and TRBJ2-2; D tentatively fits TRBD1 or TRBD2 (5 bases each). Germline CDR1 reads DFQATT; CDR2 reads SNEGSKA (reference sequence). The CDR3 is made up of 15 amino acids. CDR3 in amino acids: CSARGDGYYTVELFF. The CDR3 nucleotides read TGCAGTGCTAGGGGGGACGGGTACTACACCGTGGAGCTGTTTTTT.

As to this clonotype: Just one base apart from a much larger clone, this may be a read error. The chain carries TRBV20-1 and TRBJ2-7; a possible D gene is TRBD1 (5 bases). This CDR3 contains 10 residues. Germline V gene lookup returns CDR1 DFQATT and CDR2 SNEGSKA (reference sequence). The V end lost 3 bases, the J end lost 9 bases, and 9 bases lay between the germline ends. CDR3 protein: CSARDNVQYF. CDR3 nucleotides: TGCAGTGCTAGGGACAACGTGCAGTACTTC.

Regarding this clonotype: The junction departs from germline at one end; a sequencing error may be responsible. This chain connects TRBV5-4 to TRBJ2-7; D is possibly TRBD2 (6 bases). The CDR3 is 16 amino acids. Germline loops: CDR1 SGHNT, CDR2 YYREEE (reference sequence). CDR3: CASSLSGGLSTYEQYF. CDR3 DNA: TGTGCTAGCAGCTTGTCCGGGGGACTGAGTACCTACGAGCAGTACTTC.

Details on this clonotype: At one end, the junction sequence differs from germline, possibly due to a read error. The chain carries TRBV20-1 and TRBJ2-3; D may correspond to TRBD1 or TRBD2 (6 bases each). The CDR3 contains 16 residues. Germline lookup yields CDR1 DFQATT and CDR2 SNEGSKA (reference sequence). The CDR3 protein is CSTRDSRLGDTHTQYF. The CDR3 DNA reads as TGCAGTACTAGAGATTCGAGACTAGGGGACACGCATACGCAGTATTTT.

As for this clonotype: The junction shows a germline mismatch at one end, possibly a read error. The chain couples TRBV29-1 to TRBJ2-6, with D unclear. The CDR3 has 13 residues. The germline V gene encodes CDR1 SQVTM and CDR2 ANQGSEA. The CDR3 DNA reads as TGCAGCGTTGAAGGGGATGAGGCCTACGTCCTGACTTTC. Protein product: CSVEGDEAYVLTF.

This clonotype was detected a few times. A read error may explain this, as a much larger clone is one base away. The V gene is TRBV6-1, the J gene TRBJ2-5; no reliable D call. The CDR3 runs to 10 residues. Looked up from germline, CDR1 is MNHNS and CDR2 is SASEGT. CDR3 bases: TGTGTCAGCAGTGTAGAGACCCAGTACTTC. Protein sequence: CVSSVETQYF.

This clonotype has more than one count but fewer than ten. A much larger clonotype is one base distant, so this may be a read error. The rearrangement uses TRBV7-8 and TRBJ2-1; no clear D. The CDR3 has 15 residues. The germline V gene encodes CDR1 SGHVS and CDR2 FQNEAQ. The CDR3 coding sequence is TGTGTCAGCAGCTTATATTTGCTAAACCGCAATGAGCAGTTCTTC. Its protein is CVSSLYLLNRNEQFF.

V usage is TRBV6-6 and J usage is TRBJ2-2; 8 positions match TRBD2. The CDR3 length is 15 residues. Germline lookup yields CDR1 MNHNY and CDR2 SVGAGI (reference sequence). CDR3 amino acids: CAGSLREGGTGELFF. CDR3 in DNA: TGTGCAGGCAGTCTCCGGGAGGGGGGGACCGGGGAGCTGTTTTTT.

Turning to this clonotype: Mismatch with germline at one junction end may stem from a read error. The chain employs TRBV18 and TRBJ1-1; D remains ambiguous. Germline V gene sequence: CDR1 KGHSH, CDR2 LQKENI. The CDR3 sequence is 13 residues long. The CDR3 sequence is CARSPPEGTEAFF. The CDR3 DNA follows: TGTGCCAGGTCACCGCCGGAGGGCACTGAAGCTTTCTTT.

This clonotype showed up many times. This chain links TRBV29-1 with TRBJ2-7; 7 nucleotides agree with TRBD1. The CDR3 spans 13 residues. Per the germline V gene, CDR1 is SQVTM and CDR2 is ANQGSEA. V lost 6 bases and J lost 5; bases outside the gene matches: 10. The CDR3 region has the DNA TGCAGCGTCCGACAGGGTCCGGGGAACGAGCAGTACTTC. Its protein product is CSVRQGPGNEQYF.

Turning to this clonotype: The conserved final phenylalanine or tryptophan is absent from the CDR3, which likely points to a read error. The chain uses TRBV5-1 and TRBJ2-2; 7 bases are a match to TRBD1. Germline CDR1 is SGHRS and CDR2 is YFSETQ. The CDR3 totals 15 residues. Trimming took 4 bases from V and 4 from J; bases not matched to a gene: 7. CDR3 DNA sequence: TGCGCCAGCAGCCAATCAACAGGGGCCACCGGGGAGCTGTTTCTT. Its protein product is CASSQSTGATGELFL.

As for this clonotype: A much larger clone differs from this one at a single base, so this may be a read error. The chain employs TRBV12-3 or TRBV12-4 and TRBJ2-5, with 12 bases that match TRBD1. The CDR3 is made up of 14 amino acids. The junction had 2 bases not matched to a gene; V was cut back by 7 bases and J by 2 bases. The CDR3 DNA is TGTGCCAGCATGGGACAGGGGGCACAAGAGACCCAGTACTTC. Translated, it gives CASMGQGAQETQYF.

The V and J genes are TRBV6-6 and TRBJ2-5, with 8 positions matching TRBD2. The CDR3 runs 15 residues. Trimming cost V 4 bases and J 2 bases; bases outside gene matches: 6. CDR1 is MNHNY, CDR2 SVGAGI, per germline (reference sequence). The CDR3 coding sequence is TGTGCCAGCAGTTTGGGAGCGGGAGTGCAAGAGACCCAGTACTTC. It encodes CASSLGAGVQETQYF.

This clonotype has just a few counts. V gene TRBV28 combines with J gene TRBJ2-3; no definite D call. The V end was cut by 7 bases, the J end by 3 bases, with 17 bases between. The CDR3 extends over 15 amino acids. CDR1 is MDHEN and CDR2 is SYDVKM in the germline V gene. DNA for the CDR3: TGTGCCAGCAACCCCCCCGGGCCCGGGACAGATACGCAGTATTTT. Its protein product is CASNPPGPGTDTQYF.

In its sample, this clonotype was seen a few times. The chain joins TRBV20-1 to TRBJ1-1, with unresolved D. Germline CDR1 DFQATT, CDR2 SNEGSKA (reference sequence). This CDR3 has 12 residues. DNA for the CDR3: TGCAATGTCCCGGCTACGAACACTGAAGCTTTCTTT. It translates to CNVPATNTEAFF.

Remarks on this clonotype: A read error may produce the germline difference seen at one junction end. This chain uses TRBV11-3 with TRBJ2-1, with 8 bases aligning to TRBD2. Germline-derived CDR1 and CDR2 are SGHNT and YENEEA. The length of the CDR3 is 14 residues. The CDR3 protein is CASSREGLAIEQFF. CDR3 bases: TGTGCTAGCAGCCGGGAAGGACTAGCCATTGAGCAGTTCTTC. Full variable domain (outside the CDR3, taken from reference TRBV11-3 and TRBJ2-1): EAGVVQSPRYKIIEKKQPVAFWCNPISGHNTLYWYLQNLGQGPELLIRYENEEAVDDSQLPKDRFSAERLKGVDSTLKIQPAELGDSAVYLCASSREGLAIEQFFGPGTRLTVL.